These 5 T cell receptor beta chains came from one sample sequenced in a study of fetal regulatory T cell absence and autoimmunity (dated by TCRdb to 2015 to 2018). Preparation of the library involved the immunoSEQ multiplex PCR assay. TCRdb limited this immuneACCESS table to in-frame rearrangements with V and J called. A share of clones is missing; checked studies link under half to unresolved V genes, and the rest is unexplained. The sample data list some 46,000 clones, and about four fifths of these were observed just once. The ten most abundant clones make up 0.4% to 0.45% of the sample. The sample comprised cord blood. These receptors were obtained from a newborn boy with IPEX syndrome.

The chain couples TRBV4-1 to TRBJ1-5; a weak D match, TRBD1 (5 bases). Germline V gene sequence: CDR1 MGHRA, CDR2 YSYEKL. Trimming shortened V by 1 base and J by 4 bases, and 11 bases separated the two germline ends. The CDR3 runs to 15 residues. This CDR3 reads CASSQVEGRNQPQHF. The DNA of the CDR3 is TGCGCCAGCAGCCAAGTTGAGGGACGGAATCAGCCCCAGCATTTT.

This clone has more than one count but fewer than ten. The CDR3 sequence: CASSWGQEGYEQYF. In DNA form, the CDR3 reads TGTGCCAGCAGCTGGGGACAGGAAGGGTACGAGCAGTACTTC. The chain employs TRBV11-2 and TRBJ2-7, with TRBD1 matching 8 bases. The CDR3 runs 14 residues. Trimming removed 4 bases from V and 4 bases from J; junction bases left unmatched: 6. Germline V gives CDR1 SGHAT, CDR2 FQNNGV.

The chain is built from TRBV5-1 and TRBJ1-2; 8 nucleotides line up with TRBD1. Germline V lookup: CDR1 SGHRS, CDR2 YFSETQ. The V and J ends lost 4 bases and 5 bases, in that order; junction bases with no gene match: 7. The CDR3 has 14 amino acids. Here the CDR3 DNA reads TGCGCCAGCAGCGGGGGGACAGGTCCATATGGCTACACCTTC. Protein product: CASSGGTGPYGYTF.

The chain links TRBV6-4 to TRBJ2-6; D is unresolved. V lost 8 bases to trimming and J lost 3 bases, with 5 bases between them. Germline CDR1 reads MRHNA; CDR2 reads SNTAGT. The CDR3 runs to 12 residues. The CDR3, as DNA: TGTGCCAGCCGTAGTGGGGCCAACGTCCTGACTTTC. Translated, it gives CASRSGANVLTF.

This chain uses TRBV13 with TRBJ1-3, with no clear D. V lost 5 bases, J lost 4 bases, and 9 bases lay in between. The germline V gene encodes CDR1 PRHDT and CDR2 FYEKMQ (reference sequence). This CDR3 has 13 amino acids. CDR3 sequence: CASSLGSGNTIYF. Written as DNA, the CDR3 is TGTGCCAGCAGCCTTGGTTCGGGAAACACCATATATTTT. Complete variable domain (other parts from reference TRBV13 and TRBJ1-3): AAGVIQSPRHLIKEKRETATLKCYPIPRHDTVYWYQQGPGQDPQFLISFYEKMQSDKGSIPDRFSAQQFSDYHSELNMSSLELGDSALYFCASSLGSGNTIYFGEGSWLTVV.